Listed below are T cell receptor beta chains from one sample, sequenced in a study of T cell responses to AZD1222 COVID-19 vaccine. The repertoire was sequenced with immunoSEQ multiplex PCR; TCRdb's copy has only in-frame clones and lacks some. The sample holds about 110,000 clones, around 89% seen once. The sample consisted of peripheral blood, taken on day 0 of AZD1222 vaccination. All receptors derive from an adult in good health. Each CDR3 is given with its conserved first and last residue. D genes are given only for firm matches. Part of the rows lack a size; the others show once, few, many or a class for expanded clones.

NA	TRBV5-1	NA	TRBJ1-2	CASSLGVDGYTF	TGCGCCAGCAGCTTGGGGGTGGATGGCTACACCTTC
NA	TRBV5-1	NA	TRBJ2-1	CASSLTTPGNEQFF	TGCGCCAGCAGCTTGACTACCCCAGGTAATGAGCAGTTCTTC
TRBD1	TRBV2	NA	TRBJ1-2	CASTLLQGAGGYTF	TGTGCCAGCACCCTTCTACAGGGGGCTGGTGGCTACACCTTC
NA	TRBV7-9	NA	TRBJ1-6	CASSFLVGTVSSYNSPLHF	TGTGCCAGCAGCTTTTTGGTCGGGACGGTGAGCTCCTATAATTCACCCCTCCACTTT
NA	TRBV2	NA	TRBJ1-2	CASSTAVANYGYTF	TGTGCCAGCAGTACAGCGGTAGCTAACTATGGCTACACCTTC
TRBD1	TRBV3-1/TRBV3-2	NA	TRBJ2-7	CASSHRTGARPYEQYF	TGTGCCAGCAGCCATAGGACAGGGGCCCGACCCTACGAGCAGTACTTC
NA	TRBV18	NA	TRBJ1-1	CASSTKTGNFAEAFF	TGTGCCAGCTCAACTAAGACCGGCAATTTTGCTGAAGCTTTCTTT
NA	TRBV7-8	NA	TRBJ1-6	CASSHRAPGSPLHF	TGTGCCAGCAGTCACAGGGCCCCTGGTTCACCCCTCCACTTT
TRBD1	TRBV7-9	NA	TRBJ2-2	CASSLIGQENTGELFF	TGTGCCAGCAGCCTAATCGGACAGGAGAACACCGGGGAGCTGTTTTTT
TRBD1	TRBV19	NA	TRBJ1-1	CASSSQGGNTEAFF	TGTGCCAGTAGCTCACAGGGGGGGAACACTGAAGCTTTCTTT
TRBD1	TRBV9	NA	TRBJ1-2	CASSVAGTASPGYGYTF	TGTGCCAGCAGCGTAGCTGGGACAGCATCCCCGGGTTATGGCTACACCTTC
NA	TRBV29-1	once	TRBJ1-1	CSVEKERNTEAFF	TGCAGCGTTGAAAAGGAGAGGAACACTGAAGCTTTCTTT
NA	TRBV7-6	NA	TRBJ2-1	CASSLGRDSALGSYNEQFF	TGTGCCAGCAGCTTAGGGCGGGACTCGGCTTTAGGCTCCTACAATGAGCAGTTCTTC
NA	TRBV7-9	NA	TRBJ2-3	CASSSPRRAQYF	TGTGCCAGCAGCTCCCCCCGGAGAGCGCAGTATTTT
NA	TRBV4-1	NA	TRBJ2-2	CASSHPPRQDNTGELFF	TGCGCCAGCAGCCACCCACCTAGGCAGGACAACACCGGGGAGCTGTTTTTT
NA	TRBV14	NA	TRBJ1-2	CASSQEYTGPYTF	TGTGCCAGCAGCCAAGAGTACACGGGGCCGTACACCTTC
NA	TRBV12-3/TRBV12-4	NA	TRBJ2-3	CASSRTGLDTQYF	TGTGCCAGCAGTAGAACAGGGCTAGATACGCAGTATTTT
NA	TRBV19	NA	TRBJ2-7	CASSPSRGSRPYEQYF	TGTGCCAGTAGTCCCTCGCGAGGGTCCAGACCCTACGAGCAGTACTTC
NA	TRBV5-8	NA	TRBJ2-3	CASSLSTRTQYF	TGTGCCAGCAGCTTGTCTACCCGTACGCAGTATTTT
NA	TRBV27	NA	TRBJ1-2	CASSLSTNYGYTF	TGTGCCAGCAGTTTATCCACGAACTATGGCTACACCTTC
NA	TRBV5-5	once	TRBJ1-4	CASSLDATNEKLFF	TGTGCCAGCAGCTTAGATGCAACTAATGAAAAACTGTTTTTT
NA	TRBV5-5	NA	TRBJ2-3	CASSLGQGRPDTQYF	TGTGCCAGCAGCTTGGGGCAGGGTAGGCCAGATACGCAGTATTTT
TRBD1	TRBV4-2	NA	TRBJ1-1	CASSQAGTGSYEAFF	TGTGCCAGCAGCCAAGCCGGGACAGGGAGCTATGAAGCTTTCTTT
NA	TRBV2	NA	TRBJ2-6	CASIPQPAGANVLTF	TGTGCCAGCATTCCTCAACCGGCTGGGGCCAACGTCCTGACTTTC
TRBD1	TRBV6-4	NA	TRBJ2-2	CASSSGQGGTGELFF	TGTGCCAGCAGTTCAGGACAGGGTGGAACCGGGGAGCTGTTTTTT
TRBD1	TRBV9	NA	TRBJ1-4	CASSVGTGVREKLFF	TGTGCCAGCAGCGTAGGAACAGGGGTTCGTGAAAAACTGTTTTTT
NA	TRBV5-1	NA	TRBJ2-3	CASSLDGHMPSDTQYF	TGCGCCAGCAGCTTGGACGGACATATGCCTTCAGATACGCAGTATTTT
NA	TRBV14	few	TRBJ1-1	CASSQEGGPEAFF	TGTGCCAGCAGCCAAGAGGGGGGTCCTGAAGCTTTCTTT
TRBD1	TRBV19	NA	TRBJ1-4	CASSAGTVVSEKLFF	TGTGCCAGTAGTGCGGGGACAGTAGTTTCGGAAAAACTGTTTTTT
NA	TRBV19	NA	TRBJ2-2	CASSPSTRSTGELFF	TGTGCCAGTAGTCCCTCGACTAGAAGCACCGGGGAGCTGTTTTTT
NA	TRBV3-1/TRBV3-2	few	TRBJ1-3	CASSQGLISGNTIYF	TGTGCCAGCAGCCAGGGACTGATCTCTGGAAACACCATATATTTT
TRBD1	TRBV6-5	NA	TRBJ1-2	CASSYGRGASYGYTF	TGTGCCAGCAGTTACGGCAGGGGGGCTAGCTATGGCTACACCTTC
NA	TRBV27	NA	TRBJ1-4	CASSLKQTNEKLFF	TGTGCCAGCAGTTTGAAACAGACAAATGAAAAACTGTTTTTT
NA	TRBV19	NA	TRBJ1-6	CASSLSQQINSPLHF	TGTGCCAGTAGTCTGTCCCAGCAGATCAATTCACCCCTCCACTTT
NA	TRBV5-6	NA	TRBJ2-7	CASSLGRTYEQYF	TGTGCCAGCAGCTTGGGTCGGACCTACGAGCAGTACTTC
NA	TRBV21-1	NA	TRBJ1-2	CASSKVLSGYTF	TGTGCCAGCAGCAAAGTTCTCTCTGGCTACACCTTC
TRBD2	TRBV5-8	NA	TRBJ2-7	CASTLEGLAGGPSSYEQYF	TGTGCCAGCACACTTGAGGGTCTAGCGGGAGGCCCCAGCTCCTACGAGCAGTACTTC
NA	TRBV12-5	NA	TRBJ2-7	CASGLPKNEQYF	TGTGCTAGTGGCTTACCCAAGAACGAGCAGTACTTC
NA	TRBV11-2	NA	TRBJ2-5	CASSLGQAGDPTQETQYF	TGTGCCAGCAGCTTAGGGCAAGCAGGGGATCCTACCCAAGAGACCCAGTACTTC